Listed below are T cell receptor beta chains from one sample, sequenced in a study of cytotoxic CD8 clonotypes in ibrutinib-treated CLL. Here immunoSEQ multiplex PCR was the method, and the copy in TCRdb shows in-frame clones only, minus some. Here the sample spans about 11,000 clones, 79% being singletons. Material: PBMCs, obtained at disease progression, from a patient treated with ibrutinib. Receptors originate from a human donor with chronic lymphocytic leukemia. CDR3s include the opening cysteine and the closing phenylalanine or tryptophan. D genes are given only for firm matches. A clone size is listed for some rows: how often the clone was seen (once, few, many), or a class if it is expanded.

>TRBV6-1|few|-|TRBJ1-5
TGTGCCAGCAGTGACCCGGGACATAACAATCAGCCCCAGCATTTT
CASSDPGHNNQPQHF
>TRBV7-7|-|TRBD1|TRBJ2-3
TGTGCTAGCAGCTTAACAGGGGTCACAGATACGCAGTATTTT
CASSLTGVTDTQYF
>TRBV6-1|-|-|TRBJ2-7
TGTGCCAGCAGTCAGGTTTGGGGCTACGAGCAGTACTTC
CASSQVWGYEQYF
>TRBV30|-|-|TRBJ2-7
TGTGCCTGGAGTGCCGGGGTCGGAGTCCACGAGCAGTACTTC
CAWSAGVGVHEQYF
>TRBV5-4|-|TRBD2|TRBJ2-7
TGTGCCAGCAGCTTGGGAGCGGGGGGCGCCTACGAGCAGTACTTC
CASSLGAGGAYEQYF
>TRBV28|once|-|TRBJ2-3
TGTGCCAGCAGCCTACCCACATTGTTGCGGGCTGTCACAGATACGCAGTATTTT
CASSLPTLLRAVTDTQYF
>TRBV5-1|-|TRBD2|TRBJ2-7
TGCGCCAGCAGCTCCCGGACTAGCGGAGAGCAGTACTTC
CASSSRTSGEQYF
>TRBV9|-|TRBD2|TRBJ2-7
TGTGCCAGCAGCGGAGGGACTAGCGGGAGTCTATACGAGCAGTACTTC
CASSGGTSGSLYEQYF
>TRBV7-2|-|TRBD2|TRBJ2-5
TGTGCCAGCAGCTTCGGGACTAGCGGGCGGGAGACCCAGTACTTC
CASSFGTSGRETQYF
>TRBV6-5|-|-|TRBJ2-1
TGTGCCAGCAGTTACACCGGGACTCCTATTAATGAGCAGTTCTTC
CASSYTGTPINEQFF
>TRBV7-9|-|-|TRBJ1-4
TGTGCCAGCAGCCGGACAGAGGGGGGGATATTTAAAAAACTGTTTTTT
CASSRTEGGIFKKLFF
>TRBV7-9|-|-|TRBJ2-5
TGTGCCAGCAGCTCCAGACAGTTCCAAGAGACCCAGTACTTC
CASSSRQFQETQYF
>TRBV6-6|once|-|TRBJ2-3
TGTGCCAGCAGAAAGGACCCGGGGGCGGATACGCAGTATTTT
CASRKDPGADTQYF
>TRBV7-3|-|-|TRBJ1-1
TGTGCCAGCAGCTCCGGCAGGGCGGCTGAAGCTTTCTTT
CASSSGRAAEAFF
>TRBV7-9|once|-|TRBJ1-1
TGTGCCAGCAGCCGAAGTGTAGGGGGAACTGAAGCTTTCTTT
CASSRSVGGTEAFF
>TRBV5-5|-|TRBD2|TRBJ2-2
TGTGCCAGCAGCTTTATCCTAGCGGGGGGAAACACCGGGGAGCTGTTTTTT
CASSFILAGGNTGELFF
>TRBV6-6|few|-|TRBJ1-2
TGTGCCAGCAGTTACACGGACAGCACGTATGGCTACACCTTC
CASSYTDSTYGYTF
>TRBV10-3|-|-|TRBJ1-5
TGTGCCATTAAGTCGGCAGGTGATCCCTCAAATCAGCCCCAGCATTTT
CAIKSAGDPSNQPQHF
>TRBV19|few|-|TRBJ1-1
TGTGCCAGTAGCACCGGGACTCCCAGAGGGACTGAAGCTTTCTTT
CASSTGTPRGTEAFF